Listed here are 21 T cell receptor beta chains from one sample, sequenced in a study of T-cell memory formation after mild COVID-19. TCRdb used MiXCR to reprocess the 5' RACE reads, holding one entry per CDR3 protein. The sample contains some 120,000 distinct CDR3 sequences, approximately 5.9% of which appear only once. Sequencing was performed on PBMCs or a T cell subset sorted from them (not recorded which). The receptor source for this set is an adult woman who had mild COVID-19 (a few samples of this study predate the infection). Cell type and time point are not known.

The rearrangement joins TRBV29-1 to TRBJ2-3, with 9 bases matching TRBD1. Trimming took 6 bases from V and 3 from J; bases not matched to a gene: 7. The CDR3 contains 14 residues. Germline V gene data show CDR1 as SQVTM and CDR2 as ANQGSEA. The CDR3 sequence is CSVGQGSRTDTQYF. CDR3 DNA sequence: TGCAGCGTGGGACAGGGTAGTCGGACAGATACGCAGTATTTT.

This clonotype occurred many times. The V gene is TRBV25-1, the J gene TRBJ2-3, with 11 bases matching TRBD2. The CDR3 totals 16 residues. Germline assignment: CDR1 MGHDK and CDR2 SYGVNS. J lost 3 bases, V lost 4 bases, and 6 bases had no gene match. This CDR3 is CASSGPSGGITDTQYF. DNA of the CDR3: TGTGCCAGCAGTGGTCCTAGCGGGGGGATTACAGATACGCAGTATTTT. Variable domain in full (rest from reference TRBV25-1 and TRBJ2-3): EADIYQTPRYLVIGTGKKITLECSQTMGHDKMYWYQQDPGMELHLIHYSYGVNSTEKGDLSSESTVSRIRTEHFPLTLESARPSHTSQYLCASSGPSGGITDTQYFGPGTRLTVL.

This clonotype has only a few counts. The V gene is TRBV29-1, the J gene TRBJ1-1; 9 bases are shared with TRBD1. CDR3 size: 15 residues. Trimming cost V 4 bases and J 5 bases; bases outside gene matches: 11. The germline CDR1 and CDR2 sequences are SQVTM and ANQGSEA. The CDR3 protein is CSVGFTGTGKTEAFF. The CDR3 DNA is TGCAGCGTTGGATTTACCGGGACAGGGAAAACTGAAGCTTTCTTT.

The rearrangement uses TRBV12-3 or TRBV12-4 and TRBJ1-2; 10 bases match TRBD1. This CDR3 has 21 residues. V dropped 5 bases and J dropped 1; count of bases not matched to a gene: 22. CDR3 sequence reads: CASSGTKTGQGIREYNYGYTF. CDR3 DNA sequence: TGTGCCAGCAGTGGAACGAAAACGGGACAGGGGATTCGGGAGTATAACTATGGCTACACCTTC.

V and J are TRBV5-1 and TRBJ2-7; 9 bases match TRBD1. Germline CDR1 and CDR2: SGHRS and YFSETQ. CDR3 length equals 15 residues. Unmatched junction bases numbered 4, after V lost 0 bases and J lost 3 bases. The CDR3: CASSLEGQGGYEQYF. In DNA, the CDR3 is TGCGCCAGCAGCTTGGAGGGACAGGGTGGCTACGAGCAGTACTTC. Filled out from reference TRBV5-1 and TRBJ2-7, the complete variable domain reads KAGVTQTPRYLIKTRGQQVTLSCSPISGHRSVSWYQQTPGQGLQFLFEYFSETQRNKGNFPGRFSGRQFSNSRSEMNVSTLELGDSALYLCASSLEGQGGYEQYFGPGTRLTVT.

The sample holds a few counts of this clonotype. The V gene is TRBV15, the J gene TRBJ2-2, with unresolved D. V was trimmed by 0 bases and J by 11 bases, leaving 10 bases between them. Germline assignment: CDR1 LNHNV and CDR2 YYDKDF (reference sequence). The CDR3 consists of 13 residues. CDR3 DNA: TGTGCCACCAGCAGAGATGTACACCTCGAGCTGTTTTTT. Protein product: CATSRDVHLELFF.

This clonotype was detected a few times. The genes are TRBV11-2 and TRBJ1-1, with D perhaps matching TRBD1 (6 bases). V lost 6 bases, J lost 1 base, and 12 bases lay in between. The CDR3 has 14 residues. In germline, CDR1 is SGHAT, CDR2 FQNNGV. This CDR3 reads CASSRGGTNTEAFF. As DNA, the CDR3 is TGTGCCAGCAGTCGAGGGGGTACGAACACTGAAGCTTTCTTT.

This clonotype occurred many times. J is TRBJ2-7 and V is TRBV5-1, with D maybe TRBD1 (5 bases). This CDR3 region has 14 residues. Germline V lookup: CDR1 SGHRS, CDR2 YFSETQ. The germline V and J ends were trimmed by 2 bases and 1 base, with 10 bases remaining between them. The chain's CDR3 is CASSFSGSSYEQYF. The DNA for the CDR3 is TGCGCCAGCAGCTTCTCAGGGTCGTCCTACGAGCAGTACTTC.

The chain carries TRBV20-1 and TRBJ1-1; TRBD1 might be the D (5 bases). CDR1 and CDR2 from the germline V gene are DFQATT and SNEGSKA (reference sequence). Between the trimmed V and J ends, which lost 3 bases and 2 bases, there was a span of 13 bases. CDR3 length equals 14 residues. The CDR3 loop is CSARETGLNTEAFF. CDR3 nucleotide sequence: TGCAGTGCTAGGGAAACAGGCCTCAACACTGAAGCTTTCTTT.

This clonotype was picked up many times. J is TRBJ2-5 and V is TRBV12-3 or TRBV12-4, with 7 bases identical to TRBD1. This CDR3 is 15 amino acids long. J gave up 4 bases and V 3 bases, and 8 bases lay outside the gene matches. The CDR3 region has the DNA TGTGCCAGCAGTTTCGGGACAGTGCCTCGAGAGACCCAGTACTTC. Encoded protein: CASSFGTVPRETQYF.

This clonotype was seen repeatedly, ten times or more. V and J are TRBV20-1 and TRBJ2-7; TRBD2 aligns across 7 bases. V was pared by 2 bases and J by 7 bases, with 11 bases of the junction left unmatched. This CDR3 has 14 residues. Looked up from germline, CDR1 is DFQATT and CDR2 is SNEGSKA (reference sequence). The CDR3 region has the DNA TGCAGTGCTAGACTCAGGGCCGAAGCGGGAGAGCAGTACTTC. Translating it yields CSARLRAEAGEQYF.

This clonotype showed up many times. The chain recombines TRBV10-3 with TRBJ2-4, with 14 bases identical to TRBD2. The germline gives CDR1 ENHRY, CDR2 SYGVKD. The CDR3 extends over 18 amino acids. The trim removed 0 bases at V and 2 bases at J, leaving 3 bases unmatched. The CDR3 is CAISESGLAGGSKNIQYF. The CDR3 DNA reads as TGTGCCATCAGTGAGTCAGGACTAGCGGGGGGTTCCAAAAACATTCAGTACTTC.

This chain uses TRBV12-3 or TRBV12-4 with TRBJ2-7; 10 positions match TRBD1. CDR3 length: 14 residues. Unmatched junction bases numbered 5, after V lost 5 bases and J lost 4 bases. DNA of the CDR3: TGTGCCAGCAGTCTCCGGGACAGGGGTTACGAGCAGTACTTC. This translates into CASSLRDRGYEQYF.

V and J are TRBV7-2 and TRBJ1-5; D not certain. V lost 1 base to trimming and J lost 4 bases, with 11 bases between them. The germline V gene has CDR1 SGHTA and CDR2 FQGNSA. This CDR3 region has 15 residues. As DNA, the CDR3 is TGTGCCAGCAGCTTAGGTGGTATGGGAAATCAGCCCCAGCATTTT. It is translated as CASSLGGMGNQPQHF.

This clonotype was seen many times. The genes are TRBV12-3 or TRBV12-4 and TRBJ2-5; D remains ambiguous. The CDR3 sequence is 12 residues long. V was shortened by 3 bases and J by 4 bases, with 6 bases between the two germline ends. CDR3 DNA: TGTGCCAGCAGTTTCGTCGGAGAGACCCAGTACTTC. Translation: CASSFVGETQYF.

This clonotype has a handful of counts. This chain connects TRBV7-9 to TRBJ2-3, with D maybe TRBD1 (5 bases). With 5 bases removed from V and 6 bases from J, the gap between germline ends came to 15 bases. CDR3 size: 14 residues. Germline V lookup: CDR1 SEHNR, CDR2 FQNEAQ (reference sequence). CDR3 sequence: CASSPSRQFDTQYF. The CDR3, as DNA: TGTGCCAGCAGCCCCAGCAGACAGTTCGATACGCAGTATTTT.

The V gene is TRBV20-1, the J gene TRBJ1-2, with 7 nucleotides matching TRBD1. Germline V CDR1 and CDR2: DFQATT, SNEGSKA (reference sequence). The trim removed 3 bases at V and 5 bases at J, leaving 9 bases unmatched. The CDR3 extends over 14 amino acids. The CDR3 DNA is TGCAGTGCTAGGGGGGACAGTGGAACGTATGGCTACACCTTC. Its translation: CSARGDSGTYGYTF.

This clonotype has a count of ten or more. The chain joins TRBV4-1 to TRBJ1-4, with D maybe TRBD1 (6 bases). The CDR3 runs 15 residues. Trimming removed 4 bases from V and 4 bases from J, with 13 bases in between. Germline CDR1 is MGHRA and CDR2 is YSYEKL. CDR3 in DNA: TGCGCCAGCAGCCCCATAACAGGGCGTAATGAAAAACTGTTTTTT. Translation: CASSPITGRNEKLFF.

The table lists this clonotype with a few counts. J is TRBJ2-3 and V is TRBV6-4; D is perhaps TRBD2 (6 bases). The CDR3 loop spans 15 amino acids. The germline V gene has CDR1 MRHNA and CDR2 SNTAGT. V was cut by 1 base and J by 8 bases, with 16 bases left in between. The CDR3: CASSDFAGSGPTQYF. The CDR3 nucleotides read TGTGCCAGCAGTGACTTCGCGGGATCTGGACCTACGCAGTATTTT.

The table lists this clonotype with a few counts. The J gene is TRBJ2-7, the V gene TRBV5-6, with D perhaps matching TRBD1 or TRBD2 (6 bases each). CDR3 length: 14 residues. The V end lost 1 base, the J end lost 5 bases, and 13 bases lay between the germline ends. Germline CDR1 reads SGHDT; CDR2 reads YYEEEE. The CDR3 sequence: CASSLRHGGDEQYF. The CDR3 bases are TGTGCCAGCAGCTTGCGCCACGGGGGCGACGAGCAGTACTTC.

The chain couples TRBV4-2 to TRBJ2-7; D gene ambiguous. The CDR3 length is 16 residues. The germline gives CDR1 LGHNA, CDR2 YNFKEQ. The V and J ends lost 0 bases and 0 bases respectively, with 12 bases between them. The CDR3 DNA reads TGTGCCAGCAGCCAAGATTCGGCAGAGCGCTCCTACGAGCAGTACTTC. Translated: CASSQDSAERSYEQYF.